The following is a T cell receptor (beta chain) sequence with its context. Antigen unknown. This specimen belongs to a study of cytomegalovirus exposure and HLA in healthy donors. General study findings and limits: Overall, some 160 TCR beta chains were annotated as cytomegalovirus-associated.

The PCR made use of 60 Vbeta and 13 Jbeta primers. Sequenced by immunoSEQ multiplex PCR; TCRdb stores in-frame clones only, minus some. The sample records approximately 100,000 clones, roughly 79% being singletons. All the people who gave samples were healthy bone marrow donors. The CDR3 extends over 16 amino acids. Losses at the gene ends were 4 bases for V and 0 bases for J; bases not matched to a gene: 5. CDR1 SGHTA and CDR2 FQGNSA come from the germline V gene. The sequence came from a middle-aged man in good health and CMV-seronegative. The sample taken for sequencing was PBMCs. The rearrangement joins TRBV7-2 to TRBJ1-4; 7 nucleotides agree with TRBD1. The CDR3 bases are TGTGCCAGCAGCTCGACAGGGCCCGCAACTAATGAAAAACTGTTTTTT. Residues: CASSSTGPATNEKLFF.